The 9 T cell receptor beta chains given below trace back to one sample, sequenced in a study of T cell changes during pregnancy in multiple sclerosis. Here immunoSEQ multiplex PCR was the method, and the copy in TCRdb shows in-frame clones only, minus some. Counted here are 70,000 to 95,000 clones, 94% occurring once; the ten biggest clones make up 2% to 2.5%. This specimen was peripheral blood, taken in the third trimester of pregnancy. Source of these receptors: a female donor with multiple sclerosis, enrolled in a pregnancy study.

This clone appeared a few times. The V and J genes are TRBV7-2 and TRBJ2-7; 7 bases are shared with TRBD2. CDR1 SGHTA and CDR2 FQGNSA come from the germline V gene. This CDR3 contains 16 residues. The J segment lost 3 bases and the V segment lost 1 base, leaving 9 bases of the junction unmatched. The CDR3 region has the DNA TGTGCCAGCAGCTTAGAGGGGTCTAGCGGTTACTACGAGCAGTACTTC. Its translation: CASSLEGSSGYYEQYF. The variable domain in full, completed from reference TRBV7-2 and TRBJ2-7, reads GAGVSQSPSNKVTEKGKDVELRCDPISGHTALYWYRQSLGQGLEFLIYFQGNSAPDKSGLPSDRFSAERTGGSVSTLTIQRTQQEDSAVYLCASSLEGSSGYYEQYFGPGTRLTVT.

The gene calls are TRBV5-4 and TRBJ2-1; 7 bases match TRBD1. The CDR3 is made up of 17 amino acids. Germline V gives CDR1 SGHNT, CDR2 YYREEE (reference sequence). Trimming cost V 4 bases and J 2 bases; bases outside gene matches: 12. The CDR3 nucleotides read TGTGCCAGCAGCCGAAGCCTTGACAGGGACGCCTACAATGAGCAGTTCTTC. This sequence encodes CASSRSLDRDAYNEQFF. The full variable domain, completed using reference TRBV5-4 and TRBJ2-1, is ETGVTQSPTHLIKTRGQQVTLRCSSQSGHNTVSWYQQALGQGPQFIFQYYREEENGRGNFPPRFSGLQFPNYSSELNVNALELDDSALYLCASSRSLDRDAYNEQFFGPGTRLTVL.

Written as DNA, the CDR3 is TGTGCCAGCAGTTTGTACAGGGTCACTGAAGCTTTCTTT. Its translation is CASSLYRVTEAFF. The V call is TRBV28, the J call TRBJ1-1; perhaps TRBD1 as D (6 bases). V was pared by 3 bases and J by 4 bases, with 9 bases between. CDR3 size: 13 residues. Germline V gene lookup returns CDR1 MDHEN and CDR2 SYDVKM.

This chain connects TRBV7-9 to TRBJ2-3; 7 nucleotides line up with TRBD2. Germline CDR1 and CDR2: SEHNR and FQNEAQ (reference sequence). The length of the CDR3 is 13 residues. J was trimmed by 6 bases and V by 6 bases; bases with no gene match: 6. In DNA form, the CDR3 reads TGTGCCAGCAGTCCGACTAGCTACGATACGCAGTATTTT. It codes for CASSPTSYDTQYF.

CDR3 sequence (DNA): TGCACCAGCAGCCAAGATCCCCGGACAGGGATACTCTTCTACGAGCAGTACTTC. It yields the protein CTSSQDPRTGILFYEQYF. V gene TRBV1 combines with J gene TRBJ2-7; the table's D call, TRBD1, was not checked against the DNA. TRBV1 is a listed pseudogene. CDR3 length equals 18 residues.

CDR3 protein: CASSVRGSSSYNEQFF. In DNA form, the CDR3 reads TGTGCCAGTAGTGTTAGGGGTTCGAGCTCCTACAATGAGCAGTTCTTC. The chain is built from TRBV19 and TRBJ2-1; possibly TRBD1 for D (5 bases). The V gene's germline CDR1 is LNHDA and CDR2 SQIVND (reference sequence). This CDR3 contains 16 residues. Trimming took 5 bases from V and 0 from J, leaving 14 bases between them. The entire variable domain, with the rest obtained from reference TRBV19 and TRBJ2-1, is as follows: DGGITQSPKYLFRKEGQNVTLSCEQNLNHDAMYWYRQDPGQGLRLIYYSQIVNDFQKGDIAEGYSVSREKKESFPLTVTSAQKNPTAFYLCASSVRGSSSYNEQFFGPGTRLTVL.

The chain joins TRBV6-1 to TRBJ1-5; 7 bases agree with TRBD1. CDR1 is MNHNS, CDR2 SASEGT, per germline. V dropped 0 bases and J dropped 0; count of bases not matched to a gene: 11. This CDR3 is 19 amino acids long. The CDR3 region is CASSEASTGWRYSNQPQHF. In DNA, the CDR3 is TGTGCCAGCAGTGAAGCTTCGACAGGGTGGAGATATAGCAATCAGCCCCAGCATTTT.

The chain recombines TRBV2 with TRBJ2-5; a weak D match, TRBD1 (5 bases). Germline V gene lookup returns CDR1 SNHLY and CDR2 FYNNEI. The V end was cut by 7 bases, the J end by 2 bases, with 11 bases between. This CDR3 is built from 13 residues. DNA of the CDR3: TGTGCCAGCAAGGTTAACAGGCAAGAGACCCAGTACTTC. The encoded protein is CASKVNRQETQYF.

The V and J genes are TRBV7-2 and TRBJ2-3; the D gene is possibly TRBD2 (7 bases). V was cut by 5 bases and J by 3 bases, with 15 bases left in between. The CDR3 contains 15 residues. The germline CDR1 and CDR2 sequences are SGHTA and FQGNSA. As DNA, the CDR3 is TGTGCCAGCAGCCCCCTTGGGGGGGCAACAGATACGCAGTATTTT. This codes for CASSPLGGATDTQYF.